Listed below are T cell receptor beta chains from one sample, sequenced in a study of neurological immune-mediated disorders. Each CDR3 protein gets one entry after TCRdb re-called the 5' RACE reads with MiXCR. The sample lists about 18,000 distinct CDR3 sequences, 9.5% to 12% occurring once. Input material: CD8+ T cells from blood. The receptors here all came from a woman aged 45-60 years in good health. Each CDR3 is given with its conserved first and last residue.

j_call v_call cdr3_aa
TRBJ2-2 TRBV5-5 CASSLARDTGELFF
TRBJ2-3 TRBV20-1 CSARVMDTQYF
TRBJ2-7 TRBV5-4 CASRLEGGTPDEQYF
TRBJ2-7 TRBV24-1 CATGTEDYEQYF
TRBJ2-1 TRBV6-2/TRBV6-3 CASSYGGEQFF
TRBJ2-7 TRBV4-1 CASSQEGTGPYEQYF
TRBJ1-1 TRBV6-1 CASRPGGPHTEAFF
TRBJ2-7 TRBV4-1 CASSQARSSYEQYF
TRBJ2-1 TRBV27 CASSLRNNEQFF
TRBJ2-7 TRBV5-5 CASSSSGLAGGTYEQYF
TRBJ2-3 TRBV5-1 CASSSGRGAGASTDTQYF
TRBJ2-7 TRBV21-1 CASSIPAVGAGREQYF
TRBJ2-1 TRBV14 CASSLLAGALLHEQFF
TRBJ1-2 TRBV5-1 CASSLDGPSYGYTF
TRBJ2-3 TRBV6-1 CASSVVRGLSTDTQYF
TRBJ2-5 TRBV4-1 CASSQEGQETQYF
TRBJ2-3 TRBV29-1 CSGLRQADTQYF
TRBJ2-3 TRBV7-9 CASSGLATDTQYF
TRBJ2-7 TRBV27 CASSLFVPQGYEQYF
TRBJ1-1 TRBV10-3 CAIIRDINTEAFF
TRBJ2-7 TRBV7-9 CASRPPSGYEQYF
TRBJ1-5 TRBV12-3/TRBV12-4 CASRRRANQPQHF
TRBJ2-1 TRBV7-9 CASSLRGEGEQFF
TRBJ2-7 TRBV20-1 CSAREGSHEQYF
TRBJ2-7 TRBV7-9 CASSFPGTGDNREQYF
TRBJ2-1 TRBV29-1 CSTPEGGQSPGTSYNEQFF
TRBJ2-7 TRBV7-9 CASSTPGRYEQYF
TRBJ2-2 TRBV7-8 CASSLYPGLLAGELFF
TRBJ2-3 TRBV28 CASSFETWADTQYF
TRBJ1-2 TRBV27 CASSPRQEVYGYTF
TRBJ1-5 TRBV6-5 CASSSRPNQPQHF
TRBJ1-5 TRBV28 CASSGDRGRRQPQHF
TRBJ2-1 TRBV12-3/TRBV12-4 CASSPDRVVWFF
TRBJ2-3 TRBV10-3 CAISERDTQYF
TRBJ1-1 TRBV5-1 CASSLVGQITEAFF
TRBJ2-3 TRBV7-6 CASSPSFAQESDTQYF
TRBJ2-3 TRBV7-8 CASSSNEYRVQDTQYF
TRBJ2-5 TRBV29-1 CSVRLALETQYF
TRBJ2-1 TRBV12-3/TRBV12-4 CASRDSGGSAYNEQFF
TRBJ2-7 TRBV2 CASRTRDSYEQYF
TRBJ2-7 TRBV18 CASSPVDTEQYF
TRBJ2-6 TRBV7-9 CASSWMGQNSGANVLTF
TRBJ2-6 TRBV5-6 CASTRDTKLSSGANVLTF
TRBJ2-7 TRBV24-1 CATSDPGYEQYF
TRBJ2-4 TRBV7-9 CASSLADRVNIQYF
TRBJ2-5 TRBV10-3 CAISEDNQETQYF
TRBJ2-1 TRBV5-1 CASSLAVGYSYNEQFF
TRBJ2-1 TRBV5-1 CASREDINLLRYNEQFF
TRBJ2-1 TRBV10-3 CAISEATFDEQFF
TRBJ2-7 TRBV5-1 CASSPGTGGSYEQYF
TRBJ2-1 TRBV6-2/TRBV6-3 CASSPPGANNEQFF
TRBJ1-1 TRBV20-1 CSASISHTEAFF